A selection of T cell receptor beta chains follows, all from one sample in a study of T-cell memory formation after mild COVID-19. TCRdb independently ran MiXCR on the 5' RACE reads; one entry per CDR3 protein. The sample has about 390,000 distinct CDR3 sequences; around 20% are singletons. The sample was PBMCs or a T cell subset sorted from them (not recorded which). These TCRs come from an adult woman who had mild COVID-19 (a few samples of this study predate the infection). Cell type and time point are not known. The CDR3 runs from the conserved cysteine through the conserved F or W. Clone size appears in some rows only: once, few, many, or a class for an expanded clone.

J gene | clone size | V gene | CDR3 protein
TRBJ2-7 | few | TRBV7-2 | CASSLEGLPPYEQYF
TRBJ2-3 | many | TRBV11-2 | CASSLGSSTDTQYF
TRBJ1-1 | few | TRBV3-1 | CASSPRTGGWTEAFF
TRBJ2-3 | - | TRBV2 | CAISSGTSGLFTDTQYF
TRBJ2-1 | many | TRBV7-8 | CASSLRDRGPSEQFF
TRBJ1-2 | - | TRBV24-1 | CATSDKDSNAYGYTF
TRBJ2-7 | - | TRBV6-1 | CAIERDSNFYEQYF
TRBJ2-7 | many | TRBV5-1 | CASSPQGGSSYEQYF
TRBJ2-3 | - | TRBV29-1 | CSARQGGNGGTQYF
TRBJ2-5 | - | TRBV7-7 | CASSSTCGSQETQYF
TRBJ2-3 | - | TRBV12-5 | CASGLEVNTDTQYF
TRBJ2-2 | - | TRBV6-5 | CASSDSGQGATVNTGELFF
TRBJ2-3 | - | TRBV15 | CATSRPGTSGVFSTDTQYF
TRBJ2-3 | - | TRBV6-5 | CASSQTGTSGTDTQYF
TRBJ1-1 | - | TRBV18 | CASSPLEIRNTEAFF
TRBJ2-1 | few | TRBV7-7 | CASSPGGSGNEQFF
TRBJ2-3 | - | TRBV27 | CASSLWGLAGVSTDTQYF
TRBJ1-5 | few | TRBV7-9 | CASSRDSQSNQPQHF
TRBJ2-3 | few | TRBV20-1 | CSARVAGVTDTQYF
TRBJ2-1 | - | TRBV5-1 | CASSGGTSGGDEQFF
TRBJ1-3 | many | TRBV20-1 | CSAIQSRSGNTIYF
TRBJ1-6 | - | TRBV3-1 | CASSHLFNSPLHF
TRBJ2-2 | few | TRBV7-9 | CASSLEALARNTGELFF
TRBJ1-1 | - | TRBV5-1 | CASSLEGPEAFF
TRBJ1-2 | few | TRBV2 | CASSANREGYTF